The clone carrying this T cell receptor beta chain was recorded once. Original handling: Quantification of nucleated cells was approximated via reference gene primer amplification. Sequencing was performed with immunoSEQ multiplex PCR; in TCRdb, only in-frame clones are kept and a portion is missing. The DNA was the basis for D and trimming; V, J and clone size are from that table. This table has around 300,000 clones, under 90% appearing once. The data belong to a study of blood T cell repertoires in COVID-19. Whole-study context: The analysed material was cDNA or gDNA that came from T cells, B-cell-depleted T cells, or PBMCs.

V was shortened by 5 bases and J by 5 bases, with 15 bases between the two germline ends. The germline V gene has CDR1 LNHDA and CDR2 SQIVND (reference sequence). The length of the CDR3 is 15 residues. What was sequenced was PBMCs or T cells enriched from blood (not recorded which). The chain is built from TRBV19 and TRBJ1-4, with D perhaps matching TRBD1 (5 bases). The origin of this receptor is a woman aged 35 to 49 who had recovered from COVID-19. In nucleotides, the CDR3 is TGTGCCAGTAGTCTAGGGACGGCGGGGAATGAAAAACTGTTTTTT. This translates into CASSLGTAGNEKLFF.